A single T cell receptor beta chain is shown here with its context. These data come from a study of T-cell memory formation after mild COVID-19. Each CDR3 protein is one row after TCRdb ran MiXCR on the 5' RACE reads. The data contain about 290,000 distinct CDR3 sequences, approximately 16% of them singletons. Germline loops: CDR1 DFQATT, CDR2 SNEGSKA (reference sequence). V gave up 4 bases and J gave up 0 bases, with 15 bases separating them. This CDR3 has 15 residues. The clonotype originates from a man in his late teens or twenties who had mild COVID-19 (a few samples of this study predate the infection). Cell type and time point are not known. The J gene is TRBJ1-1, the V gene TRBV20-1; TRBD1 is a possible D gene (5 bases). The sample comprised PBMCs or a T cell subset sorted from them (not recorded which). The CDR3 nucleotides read TGCAGTGCTACCGACAGTCACGGGATGAACACTGAAGCTTTCTTT. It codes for CSATDSHGMNTEAFF.